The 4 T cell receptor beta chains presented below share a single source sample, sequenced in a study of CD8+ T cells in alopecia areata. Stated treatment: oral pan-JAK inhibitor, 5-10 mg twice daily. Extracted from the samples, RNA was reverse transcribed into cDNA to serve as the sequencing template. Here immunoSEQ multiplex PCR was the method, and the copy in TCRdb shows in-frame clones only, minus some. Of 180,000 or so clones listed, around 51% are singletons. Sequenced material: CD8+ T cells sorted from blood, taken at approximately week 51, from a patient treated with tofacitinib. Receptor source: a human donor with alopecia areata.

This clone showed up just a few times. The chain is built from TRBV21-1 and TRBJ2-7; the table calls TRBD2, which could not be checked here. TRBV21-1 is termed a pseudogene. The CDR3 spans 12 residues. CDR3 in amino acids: CASSNVPYEQYF. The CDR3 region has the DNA TGTGCCAGCAGCAACGTCCCCTACGAGCAGTACTTC.

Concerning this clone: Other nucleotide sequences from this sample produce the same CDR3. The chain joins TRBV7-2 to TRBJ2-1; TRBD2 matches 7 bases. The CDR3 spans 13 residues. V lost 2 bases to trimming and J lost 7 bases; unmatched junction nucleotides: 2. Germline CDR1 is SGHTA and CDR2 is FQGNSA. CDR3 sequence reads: CASSLIAGNEQFF. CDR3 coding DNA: TGTGCCAGCAGCTTAATAGCGGGTAATGAGCAGTTCTTC.

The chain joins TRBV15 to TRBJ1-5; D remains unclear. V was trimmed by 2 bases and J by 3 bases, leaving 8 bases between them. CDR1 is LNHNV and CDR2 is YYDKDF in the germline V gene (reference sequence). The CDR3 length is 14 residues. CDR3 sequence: CATSRRSANQPQHF. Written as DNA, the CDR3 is TGTGCCACCAGCAGACGCAGCGCCAATCAGCCCCAGCATTTT.

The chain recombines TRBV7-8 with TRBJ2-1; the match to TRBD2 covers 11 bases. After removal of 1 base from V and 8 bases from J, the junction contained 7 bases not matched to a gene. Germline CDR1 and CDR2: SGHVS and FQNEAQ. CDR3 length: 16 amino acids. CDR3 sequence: CASSLVPSGGIDEQFF. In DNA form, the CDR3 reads TGTGCCAGCAGCTTAGTCCCTAGCGGGGGGATTGATGAGCAGTTCTTC.